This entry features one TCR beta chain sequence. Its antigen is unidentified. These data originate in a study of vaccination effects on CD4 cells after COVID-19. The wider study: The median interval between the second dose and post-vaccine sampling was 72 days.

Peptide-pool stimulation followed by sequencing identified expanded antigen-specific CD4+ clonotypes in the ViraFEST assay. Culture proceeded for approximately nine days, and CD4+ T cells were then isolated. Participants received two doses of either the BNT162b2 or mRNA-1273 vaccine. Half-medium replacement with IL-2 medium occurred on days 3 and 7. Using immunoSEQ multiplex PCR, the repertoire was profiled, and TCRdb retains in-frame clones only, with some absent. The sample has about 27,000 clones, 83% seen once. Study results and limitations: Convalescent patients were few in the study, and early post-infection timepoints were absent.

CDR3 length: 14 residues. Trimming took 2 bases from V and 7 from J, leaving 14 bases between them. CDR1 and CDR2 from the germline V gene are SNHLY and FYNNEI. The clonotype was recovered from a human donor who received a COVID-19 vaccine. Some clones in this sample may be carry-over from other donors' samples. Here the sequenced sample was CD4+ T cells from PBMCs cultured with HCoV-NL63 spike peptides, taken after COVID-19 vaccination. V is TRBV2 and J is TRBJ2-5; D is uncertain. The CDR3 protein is CASSENRAARTQYF. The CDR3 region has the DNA TGTGCCAGCAGTGAAAATCGGGCCGCGCGGACCCAGTACTTC.